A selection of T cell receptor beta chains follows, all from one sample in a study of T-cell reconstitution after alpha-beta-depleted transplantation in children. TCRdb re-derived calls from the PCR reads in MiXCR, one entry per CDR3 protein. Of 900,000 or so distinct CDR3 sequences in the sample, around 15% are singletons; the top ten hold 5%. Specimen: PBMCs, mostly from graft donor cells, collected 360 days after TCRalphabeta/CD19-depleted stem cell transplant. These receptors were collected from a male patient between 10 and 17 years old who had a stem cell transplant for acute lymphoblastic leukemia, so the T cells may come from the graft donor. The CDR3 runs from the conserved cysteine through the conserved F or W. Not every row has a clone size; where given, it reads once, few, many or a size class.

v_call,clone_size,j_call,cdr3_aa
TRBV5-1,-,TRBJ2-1,CASSLGPGLSYNEQFF
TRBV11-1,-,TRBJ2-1,CASSPAVLGQGILDEQFF
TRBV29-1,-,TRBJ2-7,CSVNGQNSYEQYF
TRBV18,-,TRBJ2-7,CASSQDLLTSSYEQYF
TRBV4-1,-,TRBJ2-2,CASSQDSLPRDRGLNTGELFF
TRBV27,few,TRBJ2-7,CASSLLFGSSYEQYF
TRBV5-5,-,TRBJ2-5,CASGPGLGGIQETQYF
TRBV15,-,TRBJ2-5,CATSRERQETQYF
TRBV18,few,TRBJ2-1,CASSPLGTSGKQEQFF
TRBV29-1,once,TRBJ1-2,CSVDAGAIDGYTF
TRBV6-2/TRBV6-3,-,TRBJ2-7,CASSDRDHEQYF
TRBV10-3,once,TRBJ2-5,CAISESGTQGAFSETQYF
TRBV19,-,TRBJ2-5,CASSMTGEETQYF
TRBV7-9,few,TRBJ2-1,CASSLGGVGTGYNEQFF
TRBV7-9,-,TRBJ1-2,CASSLGGHNGYTF
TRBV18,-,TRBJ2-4,CASSPFLAKNIQYF
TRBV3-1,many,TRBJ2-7,CASSSIGIAYEQYF
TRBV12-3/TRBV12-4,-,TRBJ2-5,CASSSRDSGSFTETQYF
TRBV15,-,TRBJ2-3,CATSPTGGVTDTQYF
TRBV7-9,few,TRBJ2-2,CASQDKANTGELFF
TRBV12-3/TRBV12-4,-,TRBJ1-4,CASSLATGPGEKLFF
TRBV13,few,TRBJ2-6,CASSLEIVRGGRGPAGANVLTF
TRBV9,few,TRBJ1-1,CASSVPGQGLSSGEAFF
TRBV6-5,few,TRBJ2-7,CASSYGKAWSSEQYF
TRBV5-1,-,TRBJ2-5,CASSSFSGVRETQYF
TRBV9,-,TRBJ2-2,CASSLPRHIANTGELFF
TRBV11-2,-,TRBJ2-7,CASKTSRTYEQYF
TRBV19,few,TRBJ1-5,CASSIDPRGKGNQPQHF
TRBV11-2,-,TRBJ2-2,CASSLWGVTGELFF
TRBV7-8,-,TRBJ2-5,CASALTSGREETQYF
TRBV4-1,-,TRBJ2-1,CASSQEGDHNEQFF
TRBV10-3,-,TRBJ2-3,CAISESGGYTDTQYF